Listed here is a single T cell receptor (beta chain). These data come from a study of CD8 T cells in Susac syndrome. It was with random hexamers that about 0.45 to 1 ug RNA was reverse transcribed. MiXCR, run by TCRdb on the immunoSEQ multiplex PCR reads, gives a single entry per CDR3 protein. Among about 250,000 distinct CDR3 sequences listed, approximately 92% were seen once. CDR1 is MGHRA and CDR2 is YSYEKL in the germline V gene. V was trimmed by 1 base and J by 6 bases, leaving 10 bases between them. This CDR3 region has 13 residues. This clonotype was obtained from a human donor with multiple sclerosis. The V call is TRBV4-1, the J call TRBJ2-7; D possibly matches TRBD1 or TRBD2 (5 bases each). The sequenced material came from CD4+ T cells from PBMCs. CDR3 amino acids: CASSQVGALEQYF. CDR3 coding DNA: TGCGCCAGCAGCCAAGTCGGGGCACTCGAGCAGTACTTC.